This is a list of T cell receptor beta chains from one sample in a study of shared clonotypes between healthy human individuals. Method: immunoSEQ multiplex PCR; TCRdb's copy keeps in-frame clones and lacks some. Of roughly 1,800,000 clones listed, about 95% were seen once; the top ten hold roughly 1.2%. The sequenced material came from naive CD8+ T cells sorted from blood. These receptors originate from a young man in good health. The CDR3 runs from the conserved cysteine through the conserved F or W. A D gene is named only where the DNA matches it firmly. Only part of the rows carry a size: once, few, many, or a class if the clone is expanded.

j_gene,d_gene,abundance,v_gene,CDR3nt,CDR3aa
TRBJ1-4,NA,NA,TRBV2,TGTGCCAGCAGTGATTTTGCGGGTTCTGAAAAACTGTTTTTT,CASSDFAGSEKLFF
TRBJ2-7,TRBD2,NA,TRBV27,TGTGCCAGCAGTTTCATTAGCGGGAGGCATCCCGTCGAGCAGTACTTC,CASSFISGRHPVEQYF
TRBJ1-5,NA,NA,TRBV5-6,TGTGCCAGCAGCCATGGGCCGGGGTATGATCAGCCCCAGCATTTT,CASSHGPGYDQPQHF
TRBJ1-2,NA,NA,TRBV28,TGTGCCAGCAGTTTTGGGGTGGGACGTGGCTACACCTTC,CASSFGVGRGYTF
TRBJ1-4,TRBD1,NA,TRBV6-1,TGTGCCACCGAGGACAGGGAGTTGAGTGAAAAACTGTTTTTT,CATEDRELSEKLFF
TRBJ1-2,NA,NA,TRBV27,TGTGCCAGCAGTTTATCGGGCAGCTTTATCGGCTACACCTTC,CASSLSGSFIGYTF
TRBJ2-3,NA,NA,TRBV6-6,TGTGCCAGCAGTTCCCCAGTAGACGATACGCAGTATTTT,CASSSPVDDTQYF
TRBJ1-2,NA,NA,TRBV5-6,TGTGCCAGCAGCCTCTCCCCCCAGGGGTCGAACTATGGCTACACCTTC,CASSLSPQGSNYGYTF
TRBJ2-7,NA,NA,TRBV4-3,TGCGCCAGCAGCCAAGACGGGATTCGTGAGCAGTACTTC,CASSQDGIREQYF
TRBJ2-2,NA,NA,TRBV4-1,TGCGCCAGCAGCCAAGATCGCGGGGTCGGGGAGCTGTTTTTT,CASSQDRGVGELFF
TRBJ2-5,TRBD2,once,TRBV4-1,TGCGCCAGCAGCCAAGGGAGAGTAGCGGGCCAAGAGACCCAGTACTTC,CASSQGRVAGQETQYF
TRBJ2-5,NA,NA,TRBV4-1,TGCGCCAGCAGCCAAAACGGCCTGGAGGAGACCCAGTACTTC,CASSQNGLEETQYF
TRBJ2-1,NA,NA,TRBV7-9,TGTGCCAGCAGCTTAAGGGTTGACTACAATGAGCAGTTCTTC,CASSLRVDYNEQFF
TRBJ1-5,NA,NA,TRBV19,TGTGCCAGTAGTATCTTGGGCCCTAGCAATCAGCCCCAGCATTTT,CASSILGPSNQPQHF
TRBJ2-7,TRBD1,once,TRBV28,TGTGCCAGCAGCTTGACAGGGAACTCGAACGAGCAGTACTTC,CASSLTGNSNEQYF
TRBJ1-2,NA,NA,TRBV20-1,TGCAGTGCAAGAGATGAAAATGGCTACACCTTC,CSARDENGYTF
TRBJ2-7,NA,NA,TRBV10-3,TGTGCCATCAGTGGCTTAGAGTACGAGCAGTACTTC,CAISGLEYEQYF
TRBJ2-1,TRBD2,NA,TRBV5-1,TGCGCCAGCAGCTTAGAGGCTAGCGGGTCCTACAATGAGCAGTTCTTC,CASSLEASGSYNEQFF
TRBJ2-3,NA,NA,TRBV10-1,TGCGCCAGCAGCGGAGCCCCCACAGATACGCAGTATTTT,CASSGAPTDTQYF
TRBJ1-1,NA,NA,TRBV4-1,TGCGCCAGCAGCCAAGCCGGAACCACTGAAGCTTTCTTT,CASSQAGTTEAFF
TRBJ1-2,TRBD1,NA,TRBV29-1,TGCAGCGTGGGGACAGGGAATGATGGCTACACCTTC,CSVGTGNDGYTF
TRBJ1-1,NA,NA,TRBV27,TGTGCCAGCAGTTTATCCGGTAACGGCTTAACTGAAGCTTTCTTT,CASSLSGNGLTEAFF
TRBJ2-1,NA,NA,TRBV9,TGTGCCAGCAGCCCTCCGAGGTACAATGAGCAGTTCTTC,CASSPPRYNEQFF
TRBJ1-1,NA,NA,TRBV9,TGTGCCAGCAGCGTAGCTTGGGCTATGGGATCTGAAGCTTTCTTT,CASSVAWAMGSEAFF
TRBJ1-2,TRBD1,NA,TRBV4-1,TGCGCCAGCAGCCAAGGACAGGGAATTAACTATGGCTACACCTTC,CASSQGQGINYGYTF
TRBJ2-7,NA,NA,TRBV6-5,TGTGCCAGCAGTTACCCCGTCGGGCACTCCTACGAGCAGTACTTC,CASSYPVGHSYEQYF
TRBJ2-1,TRBD2,NA,TRBV9,TGTGCCAGCAGCACGGGACTAGCGGAAAGCTCCTACAATGAGCAGTTCTTC,CASSTGLAESSYNEQFF
TRBJ2-7,NA,NA,TRBV5-6,TGTGCCAGCAGCCTCGGGACCCGAAACTTCTACGAGCAGTACTTC,CASSLGTRNFYEQYF
TRBJ2-3,TRBD2,once,TRBV27,TGTGCCAGCAGTTCACTAGCGGGGGGGCAGATGGATACGCAGTATTTT,CASSSLAGGQMDTQYF
TRBJ2-5,NA,once,TRBV7-9,TGTGCCAGCAGTCGCGACAGCCTGGGGGGAGAGACCCAGTACTTC,CASSRDSLGGETQYF
TRBJ1-1,NA,NA,TRBV10-3,TGTGCCATCAGTGAGTTTGGAAGCTCTGAAGCTTTCTTT,CAISEFGSSEAFF
TRBJ2-3,TRBD1,NA,TRBV10-1,TGCGCCAGCAGTCTAGTGGCAGGGGGTGCAGATACGCAGTATTTT,CASSLVAGGADTQYF
TRBJ2-1,TRBD2,NA,TRBV4-3,TGCGCCAGCAGCCAAGGACTAGCGAGCTCCTACAATGAGCAGTTCTTC,CASSQGLASSYNEQFF
TRBJ2-7,TRBD1,NA,TRBV30,TGTGCCTGGAGCCTAGGGACAGGGGACAATTACGAGCAGTACTTC,CAWSLGTGDNYEQYF
TRBJ1-1,TRBD1,NA,TRBV27,TGTGCCAGCAGAACCCGACAGGGGGCGAACACTGAAGCTTTCTTT,CASRTRQGANTEAFF
TRBJ2-7,NA,NA,TRBV10-3,TGTGCCATCGGGGACTTGTCCTACGAGCAGTACTTC,CAIGDLSYEQYF
TRBJ2-1,TRBD1,NA,TRBV4-1,TGCGCCAGCAGCCCACGTAGGACAGGGGGTCATCGCGAGCAGTTCTTC,CASSPRRTGGHREQFF
TRBJ2-7,TRBD1,once,TRBV6-5,TGTGCCAGCAGTTACACGCGGAGACAGGGGTTACACGAGCAGTACTTC,CASSYTRRQGLHEQYF
TRBJ2-1,NA,NA,TRBV4-1,TGCGCCAGCAGCCAAGGGGACAGGGCTCCGGGACTAGCGATTAACAATGAGCAGTTCTTC,CASSQGDRAPGLAINNEQFF
TRBJ2-3,TRBD1,NA,TRBV2,TGTGCCAGCAGTTGGACAGGGGTGGCAGATACGCAGTATTTT,CASSWTGVADTQYF
TRBJ2-7,NA,NA,TRBV4-2,TGTGCCAGCAGCCAAGCAGGCGGGGAGTATTTCGAGCAGTACTTC,CASSQAGGEYFEQYF
TRBJ1-1,NA,NA,TRBV6-5,TGTGCCAGCAGTTGGTCCGAGGCCCTGAACACTGAAGCTTTCTTT,CASSWSEALNTEAFF
TRBJ2-7,TRBD1,NA,TRBV19,TGTGCCAGTTCCCCCGGTACGACAGGGAATTCCTACGAGCAGTACTTC,CASSPGTTGNSYEQYF
TRBJ1-1,NA,NA,TRBV7-2,TGTGCCAGCAGCGCCTCAGGGTGGGGGAACACTGAAGCTTTCTTT,CASSASGWGNTEAFF
TRBJ1-5,NA,NA,TRBV19,TGTGCCAGTAAGACGGGGAATCAGCCCCAGCATTTT,CASKTGNQPQHF
TRBJ1-2,NA,NA,TRBV6-1,TGTGCCAGCAGTGAGCAGGGGAACTATGGCTACACCTTC,CASSEQGNYGYTF
TRBJ2-7,TRBD1,NA,TRBV5-6,TGTGCCAGCAGTTTTGGTGGTACAGGGGTCTCCTACGAGCAGTACTTC,CASSFGGTGVSYEQYF
TRBJ2-3,NA,NA,TRBV28,TGTGCCAGCAGTTTGGGCAGTACTAGCACAGATACGCAGTATTTT,CASSLGSTSTDTQYF
TRBJ2-7,NA,NA,TRBV6-6,TGTGCCAGCAGTTACTCGAGGCTCAAAAACTCCTACGAGCAGTACTTC,CASSYSRLKNSYEQYF
TRBJ2-7,NA,NA,TRBV6-1,TGTGCCAGCAGTGGACCTGGGGGGGGCTTTCCCTACGAGCAGTACTTC,CASSGPGGGFPYEQYF
TRBJ2-7,NA,NA,TRBV10-1,TGCGCCAGCAGTGAGTCAATCACGGACGGCGTTAGCGAGCAGTACTTC,CASSESITDGVSEQYF
TRBJ1-3,NA,NA,TRBV11-2,TGTGCCAGCAGCTCCCCCGACTCTGGAAACACCATATATTTT,CASSSPDSGNTIYF
TRBJ2-7,NA,NA,TRBV5-6,TGTGCCAGCAGCTATGGCAGCGGGCCGGGGTACGAGCAGTACTTC,CASSYGSGPGYEQYF
TRBJ1-3,NA,NA,TRBV30,TGTGCCTGGAGTGTACTTGGAAACACCATATATTTT,CAWSVLGNTIYF
TRBJ1-2,NA,NA,TRBV19,TGTGCCAGTAGTATAGCCTACCGGGAAGGGAAGGACTATGGCTACACCTTC,CASSIAYREGKDYGYTF
TRBJ1-1,NA,NA,TRBV5-4,TGTGCCAGCAGCTTTGATGGAACTGAAGCTTTCTTT,CASSFDGTEAFF
TRBJ2-3,NA,NA,TRBV11-2,TGTGCCAGCACCTTAGGGGTCGGCACAGATACGCAGTATTTT,CASTLGVGTDTQYF